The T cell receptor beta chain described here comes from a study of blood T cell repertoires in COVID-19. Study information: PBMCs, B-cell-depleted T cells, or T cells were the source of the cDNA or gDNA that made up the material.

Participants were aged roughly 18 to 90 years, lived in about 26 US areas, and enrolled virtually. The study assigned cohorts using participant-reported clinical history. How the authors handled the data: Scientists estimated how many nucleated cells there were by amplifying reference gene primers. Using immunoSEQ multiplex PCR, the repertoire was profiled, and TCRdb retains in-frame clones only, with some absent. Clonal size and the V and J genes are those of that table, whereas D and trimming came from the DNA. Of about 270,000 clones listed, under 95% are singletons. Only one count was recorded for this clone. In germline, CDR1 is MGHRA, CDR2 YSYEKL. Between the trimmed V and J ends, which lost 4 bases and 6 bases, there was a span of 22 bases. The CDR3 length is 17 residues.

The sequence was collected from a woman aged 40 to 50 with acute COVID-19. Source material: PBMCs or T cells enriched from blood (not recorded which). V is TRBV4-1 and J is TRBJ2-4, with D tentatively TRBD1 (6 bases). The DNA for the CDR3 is TGCGCCAGCAGCCTTCGCCGGGACACCTTAATGGGAAACATTCAGTACTTC. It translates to CASSLRRDTLMGNIQYF.